This is a list of T cell receptor beta chains from one sample in a study of blood T cell repertoires in COVID-19. Measured with immunoSEQ multiplex PCR; TCRdb has only the in-frame clones, and not every one. The sample lists roughly 190,000 clones, more than 75% occurring once. Sequences were obtained from peripheral blood. These receptors all stem from a man aged 35 to 55 with active or convalescent COVID-19. CDR3s include the opening cysteine and the closing phenylalanine or tryptophan. The D gene is left open where the match is weak. Size values are once, few and many counts, or a class for expanded clones, and some rows have none.

clone size: .; J gene: TRBJ2-2; D gene: TRBD2; V gene: TRBV11-2; CDR3 protein: CASSLAYGSGGTTGELFF; CDR3 DNA: TGTGCCAGCAGCTTAGCCTATGGTAGCGGGGGTACCACCGGGGAGCTGTTTTTT
clone size: .; J gene: TRBJ2-1; D gene: .; V gene: TRBV20-1; CDR3 protein: CSASLRGPTNNEQFF; CDR3 DNA: TGCAGTGCTAGTTTACGAGGCCCCACCAACAATGAGCAGTTCTTC
clone size: .; J gene: TRBJ1-1; D gene: TRBD1; V gene: TRBV7-2; CDR3 protein: CASSLGAGGNTEAFF; CDR3 DNA: TGTGCCAGCAGCTTAGGGGCAGGGGGAAACACTGAAGCTTTCTTT
clone size: .; J gene: TRBJ2-1; D gene: .; V gene: TRBV5-1; CDR3 protein: CASSLADRRHNEQFF; CDR3 DNA: TGCGCCAGCAGCTTGGCCGACAGGAGGCACAATGAGCAGTTCTTC
clone size: .; J gene: TRBJ2-1; D gene: TRBD2; V gene: TRBV19; CDR3 protein: CASSRTSGGLNEQFF; CDR3 DNA: TGTGCCAGTAGCAGAACTAGCGGGGGGTTAAATGAGCAGTTCTTC
clone size: .; J gene: TRBJ2-7; D gene: .; V gene: TRBV4-3; CDR3 protein: CASSQDRAYEQYF; CDR3 DNA: TGCGCCAGCAGCCAAGATCGGGCCTACGAGCAGTACTTC
clone size: .; J gene: TRBJ2-5; D gene: TRBD2; V gene: TRBV6-1; CDR3 protein: CASSAPKLAGGKETQYF; CDR3 DNA: TGTGCCAGCAGTGCACCGAAACTAGCGGGGGGTAAAGAGACCCAGTACTTC
clone size: .; J gene: TRBJ1-4; D gene: TRBD1; V gene: TRBV6-1; CDR3 protein: CASSEKVPGQVQTNEKLFF; CDR3 DNA: TGTGCCAGCAGTGAAAAGGTACCGGGACAGGTACAGACTAATGAAAAACTGTTTTTT
clone size: .; J gene: TRBJ2-7; D gene: TRBD2; V gene: TRBV9; CDR3 protein: CASSVGLADSYEQYF; CDR3 DNA: TGTGCCAGCAGCGTCGGACTAGCGGACTCCTACGAGCAGTACTTC
clone size: few; J gene: TRBJ2-1; D gene: .; V gene: TRBV19; CDR3 protein: CASSRAPGYNEQFF; CDR3 DNA: TGTGCCAGTAGTCGAGCACCCGGGTACAATGAGCAGTTCTTC
clone size: .; J gene: TRBJ2-2; D gene: .; V gene: TRBV4-1; CDR3 protein: CASSQDPNGVLNTGELFF; CDR3 DNA: TGCGCCAGCAGCCAAGATCCTAACGGGGTTCTGAACACCGGGGAGCTGTTTTTT
clone size: .; J gene: TRBJ2-1; D gene: .; V gene: TRBV5-1; CDR3 protein: CASSLAGRDSAEQFF; CDR3 DNA: TGCGCCAGCAGCTTGGCTGGCAGGGACTCGGCTGAGCAGTTCTTC
clone size: .; J gene: TRBJ1-1; D gene: .; V gene: TRBV11-3; CDR3 protein: CASSLGSGVAAFF; CDR3 DNA: TGTGCCAGCAGCTTAGGATCGGGGGTCGCAGCTTTCTTT
clone size: .; J gene: TRBJ2-7; D gene: TRBD2; V gene: TRBV7-2; CDR3 protein: CASSFSGVGEQYF; CDR3 DNA: TGTGCCAGCAGCTTTAGCGGGGTCGGTGAGCAGTACTTC
clone size: .; J gene: TRBJ1-3; D gene: .; V gene: TRBV9; CDR3 protein: CASSADPKGRGGRGNTIYF; CDR3 DNA: TGTGCCAGCAGCGCCGATCCAAAGGGACGGGGGGGTCGTGGAAACACCATATATTTT
clone size: .; J gene: TRBJ2-1; D gene: TRBD2; V gene: TRBV7-2; CDR3 protein: CASSQGTSGYNEQFF; CDR3 DNA: TGTGCCAGCAGCCAGGGGACTAGCGGGTACAATGAGCAGTTCTTC
clone size: many; J gene: TRBJ1-6; D gene: TRBD1; V gene: TRBV2; CDR3 protein: CASAGTVNNSPLHF; CDR3 DNA: TGTGCCAGCGCCGGGACAGTTAATAATTCACCCCTCCACTTT
clone size: .; J gene: TRBJ1-2; D gene: .; V gene: TRBV10-2; CDR3 protein: CASSDRSSYGYTF; CDR3 DNA: TGCGCCAGCAGTGACAGGTCCTCCTATGGCTACACCTTC
clone size: .; J gene: TRBJ2-5; D gene: TRBD1; V gene: TRBV2; CDR3 protein: CASSSRTGSIRETQYF; CDR3 DNA: TGTGCCAGCAGTTCCCGGACAGGCTCAATCCGGGAGACCCAGTACTTC
clone size: .; J gene: TRBJ2-5; D gene: TRBD2; V gene: TRBV11-2; CDR3 protein: CASSLAGLATETQYF; CDR3 DNA: TGTGCCAGCAGCTTAGCGGGACTAGCGACGGAGACCCAGTACTTC
clone size: .; J gene: TRBJ2-3; D gene: .; V gene: TRBV18; CDR3 protein: CASSISGVGSSTDTQYF; CDR3 DNA: TGTGCCAGCTCAATAAGCGGAGTAGGCTCTAGCACAGATACGCAGTATTTT
clone size: .; J gene: TRBJ2-1; D gene: TRBD2; V gene: TRBV24-1; CDR3 protein: CATSDWGGASYNEQFF; CDR3 DNA: TGTGCCACCAGTGATTGGGGAGGGGCCTCCTACAATGAGCAGTTCTTC
clone size: .; J gene: TRBJ1-4; D gene: .; V gene: TRBV29-1; CDR3 protein: CSVVDRTTNEKLFF; CDR3 DNA: TGCAGCGTTGTAGACAGAACAACTAATGAAAAACTGTTTTTT
clone size: few; J gene: TRBJ1-4; D gene: .; V gene: TRBV9; CDR3 protein: CASSGGLGEKLFF; CDR3 DNA: TGTGCCAGCAGCGGGGGACTAGGTGAAAAACTGTTTTTT
clone size: .; J gene: TRBJ1-5; D gene: .; V gene: TRBV25-1; CDR3 protein: CASSEGGTPNQPQHF; CDR3 DNA: TGTGCCAGCAGTGAGGGAGGGACACCCAATCAGCCCCAGCATTTT
clone size: .; J gene: TRBJ2-7; D gene: TRBD1; V gene: TRBV5-6; CDR3 protein: CASSTTGLSYEQYF; CDR3 DNA: TGTGCCAGCAGCACGACAGGGCTCTCCTACGAGCAGTACTTC
clone size: once; J gene: TRBJ2-3; D gene: .; V gene: TRBV9; CDR3 protein: CASSVGGWSTDTQYF; CDR3 DNA: TGTGCCAGCAGCGTAGGAGGGTGGAGCACAGATACGCAGTATTTT
clone size: .; J gene: TRBJ1-1; D gene: TRBD1; V gene: TRBV3-1/TRBV3-2; CDR3 protein: CASSLSGGTRTEAFF; CDR3 DNA: TGTGCCAGCAGCCTATCAGGGGGGACCAGGACTGAAGCTTTCTTT